This T cell receptor beta chain was identified in a study of T cells in Graves' hyperthyroidism and ophthalmopathy. Regarding the study as a whole: Ophthalmopathy and stable hyperthyroidism were separated by a 13 V-J model.

This clonotype was seen many times. Its specificity is not known. Using RNA transcripts as the source, TCR beta CDR3 regions were amplified. First-round RT-PCR of the TCR CDR3 relied on the HTBI primer set. One entry per CDR3 protein, called by TCRdb with MiXCR from the multiplex PCR reads. The sample has around 56,000 distinct CDR3 sequences, around 50% seen once. The CDR3 has 12 residues. V was pared by 4 bases and J by 9 bases, with 8 bases of the junction left unmatched. Germline CDR1 is SQVTM and CDR2 is ANQGSEA. Duration under 3 months, a NOSPECS grade of at least 4, and a Clinical Activity Score of at least 3 characterized the ophthalmopathy patients.

The TCR comes from a woman under 40 with Graves' ophthalmopathy. Specimen: blood. This chain joins TRBV29-1 and TRBJ2-5; 7 bases fit TRBD1. CDR3 in DNA: TGCAGCGTTGGGTCCGTAGGGGGCCCCCAGTACTTC. Residues: CSVGSVGGPQYF.